These T cell receptor beta chains were read from a single sample in a study of PD-L1 blockade in urothelial cancer. The assay was immunoSEQ multiplex PCR, and TCRdb's table has in-frame clones only and misses some. The table shows around 38,000 clones, with around nine tenths occurring only once. Sequencing used PBMCs, obtained around atezolizumab (anti-PD-L1) treatment. The receptor source for this set is a man in his fifties or sixties with urothelial cancer. Both conserved end residues are part of each CDR3. D genes are given only for firm matches. Part of the rows lack a size; the others show once, few, many or a class for expanded clones.

. TRBJ1-2 TRBV7-2 TRBD1 TGTGCCAGCAGCTTAGTGGCAGGGGGTAACTATGGCTACACCTTC CASSLVAGGNYGYTF
. TRBJ1-1 TRBV2 . TGTGCCAGCTCCCTTGGCCCCACGACTGAAGCTTTCTTT CASSLGPTTEAFF
. TRBJ1-5 TRBV6-1 . TGTGCCAGCAGTGGGGCCTGGGATCAGCCCCAGCATTTT CASSGAWDQPQHF
once TRBJ2-7 TRBV7-2 . TGTGCCAGCAGTATCAACTCCCCGTCCCCCAGGGACTCCTACGAGCAGTACTTC CASSINSPSPRDSYEQYF
once TRBJ1-6 TRBV5-1 TRBD1 TGCGCCAGCAGCTTGGCGGGACAGGGGGCAGGTTCACCCCTCCACTTT CASSLAGQGAGSPLHF
. TRBJ2-3 TRBV6-6 . TGTGCCAGCAGTTTAGTAGATACGCAGTATTTT CASSLVDTQYF
. TRBJ1-6 TRBV19 TRBD1 TGTGCCAGTAGTCCCGGGGACAGGGGAGATGCTTCACCCCTCCACTTT CASSPGDRGDASPLHF
. TRBJ1-2 TRBV2 . TGTGCCAGCAGAAGGACAACCAACTATGGCTACACCTTC CASRRTTNYGYTF
. TRBJ2-5 TRBV9 . TGTGCCAGCAGCGTAGCTACTGGAGCGAGCGAGACCCAGTACTTC CASSVATGASETQYF
. TRBJ1-6 TRBV30 TRBD1 TGTGCCTGGGCGAAGGTGGGACAGGGCAATTCACCCCTCCACTTT CAWAKVGQGNSPLHF
. TRBJ2-1 TRBV5-4 . TGTGCCAGCAGCGGATTAGGGGGGGGGAACAATGAGCAGTTCTTC CASSGLGGGNNEQFF
. TRBJ1-6 TRBV6-5 TRBD1 TGTGCCAGCAGTTTCCGGGACAGCTTAATTAATTCACCCCTCCACTTT CASSFRDSLINSPLHF
. TRBJ2-7 TRBV25-1 TRBD2 TGTGCCAGCAGTTCTTTCCGACTAGCGCAGTACTTC CASSSFRLAQYF
. TRBJ2-3 TRBV2 TRBD2 TGTGCCAGCAGTGAACTCGCGGGGGGCAGGTCAGATACGCAGTATTTT CASSELAGGRSDTQYF
. TRBJ2-1 TRBV25-1 TRBD2 TGTGCCAGCAATGGCGGGAGGAGGCTGGGTGAGCAGTTCTTC CASNGGRRLGEQFF
. TRBJ2-5 TRBV2 TRBD1 TGTGCCAGCAGTGTGGGACAGCAAGAGACCCAGTACTTC CASSVGQQETQYF
. TRBJ2-5 TRBV5-1 TRBD2 TGCGCCAGCAGCCCCATGACTAGCCTCAAAGAGACCCAGTACTTC CASSPMTSLKETQYF
. TRBJ2-2 TRBV4-2 TRBD2 TGTGCCAGCAGCCAAAATAGACTAGCGGCGGGCGGGGAGCTGTTTTTT CASSQNRLAAGGELFF
. TRBJ2-1 TRBV13 TRBD1 TGTGCCAGCAGCGCGGACAGGGGGAATGAGCAGTTCTTC CASSADRGNEQFF
. TRBJ2-1 TRBV5-1 . TGCGCCAGCAGCCCGCGGGCCGAGACCCTCTACACAAATGAGCAGTTCTTC CASSPRAETLYTNEQFF
once TRBJ2-7 TRBV2 . TGTGCCGCCAGTGGGGCCGGGGTATTGTACGAGCAGTACTTC CAASGAGVLYEQYF
. TRBJ2-7 TRBV7-6 . TGTGCCAGCAGTCCTTCACAGGGCCGTGGCACTTTGAACGAGCAGTACTTC CASSPSQGRGTLNEQYF
. TRBJ1-5 TRBV7-2 TRBD1 TGTGCCAGCAGCCGGGGACAGGGTCTTCATCAGCCCCAGCATTTT CASSRGQGLHQPQHF
. TRBJ2-7 TRBV5-5 . TGTGCCAGCAGCTCAAAAGGGGGGGAAACCTACGAGCAGTACTTC CASSSKGGETYEQYF
. TRBJ1-1 TRBV5-1 . TGCGCCAGCAGCTGGGAACTCAGGGGCTTGAACACTGAAGCTTTCTTT CASSWELRGLNTEAFF
. TRBJ2-2 TRBV6-6 TRBD1 TGTGCCAGTCGCTTCCGGGACAGGGACACCGGGGAGCTGTTTTTT CASRFRDRDTGELFF
. TRBJ2-5 TRBV9 TRBD2 TGTGCCAGCAGCGTAGACGCGACTAGCGGGGGCCGGGGGGAGACCCAGTACTTC CASSVDATSGGRGETQYF
. TRBJ2-5 TRBV19 TRBD1 TGTGCCAGTAGTATAAACAGGGGAAGGCCAGAGACCCAGTACTTC CASSINRGRPETQYF
. TRBJ2-1 TRBV5-4 TRBD1 TGTGCCAGCAATAGTCAGACAGGGACCTACAATGAGCAGTTCTTC CASNSQTGTYNEQFF